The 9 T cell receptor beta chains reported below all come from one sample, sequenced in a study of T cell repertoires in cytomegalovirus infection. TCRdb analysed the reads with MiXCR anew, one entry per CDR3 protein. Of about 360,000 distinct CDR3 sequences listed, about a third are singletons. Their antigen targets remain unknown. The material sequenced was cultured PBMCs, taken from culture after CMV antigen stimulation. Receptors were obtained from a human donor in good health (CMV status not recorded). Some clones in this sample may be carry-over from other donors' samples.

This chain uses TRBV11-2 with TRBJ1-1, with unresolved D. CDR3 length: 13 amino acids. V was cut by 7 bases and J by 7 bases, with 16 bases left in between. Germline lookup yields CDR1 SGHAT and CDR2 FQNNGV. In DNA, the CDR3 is TGTGCCAGCAACACAATCGAACCGATTGAAGCTTTCTTT. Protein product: CASNTIEPIEAFF. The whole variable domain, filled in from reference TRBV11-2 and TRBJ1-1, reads EAGVAQSPRYKIIEKRQSVAFWCNPISGHATLYWYQQILGQGPKLLIQFQNNGVVDDSQLPKDRFSAERLKGVDSTLKIQPAKLEDSAVYLCASNTIEPIEAFFGQGTRLTVV.

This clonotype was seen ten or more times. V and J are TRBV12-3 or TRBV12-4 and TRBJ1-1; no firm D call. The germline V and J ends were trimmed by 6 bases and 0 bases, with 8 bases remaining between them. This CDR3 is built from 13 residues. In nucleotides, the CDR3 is TGTGCCAGCAGGTGGCACGTGAACACTGAAGCTTTCTTT. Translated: CASRWHVNTEAFF.

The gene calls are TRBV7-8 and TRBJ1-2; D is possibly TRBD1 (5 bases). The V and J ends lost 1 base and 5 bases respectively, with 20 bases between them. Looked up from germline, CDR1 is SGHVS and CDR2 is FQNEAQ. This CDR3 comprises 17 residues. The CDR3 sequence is CASSLVPGTRPLYGYTF. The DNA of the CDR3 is TGTGCCAGCAGCTTAGTACCCGGGACCAGACCCTTATATGGCTACACCTTC.

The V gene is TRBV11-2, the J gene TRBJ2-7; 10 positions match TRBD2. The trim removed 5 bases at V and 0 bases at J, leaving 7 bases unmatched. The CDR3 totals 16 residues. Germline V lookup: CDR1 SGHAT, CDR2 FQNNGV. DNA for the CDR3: TGTGCCAGCAGCAGGATCAGCGGGAGGGCCTCCTACGAGCAGTACTTC. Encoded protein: CASSRISGRASYEQYF.

This CDR3 is CASTPDRRTGRTGELFF. The CDR3 DNA reads TGTGCCAGCACCCCAGATCGCAGAACCGGGCGGACCGGGGAGCTGTTTTTT. The chain carries TRBV27 and TRBJ2-2; D remains ambiguous. Trimming left V 7 bases short and J 5 bases short, with 23 bases between. CDR3 length equals 17 residues. Germline V gives CDR1 MNHEY, CDR2 SMNVEV (reference sequence).

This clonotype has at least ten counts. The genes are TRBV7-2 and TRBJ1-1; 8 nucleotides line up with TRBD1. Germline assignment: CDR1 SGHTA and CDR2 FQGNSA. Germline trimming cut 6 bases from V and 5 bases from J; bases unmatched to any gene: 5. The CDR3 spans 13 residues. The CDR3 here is CASSFDRGTEAFF. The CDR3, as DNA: TGTGCCAGCAGTTTCGACAGGGGTACTGAAGCTTTCTTT.

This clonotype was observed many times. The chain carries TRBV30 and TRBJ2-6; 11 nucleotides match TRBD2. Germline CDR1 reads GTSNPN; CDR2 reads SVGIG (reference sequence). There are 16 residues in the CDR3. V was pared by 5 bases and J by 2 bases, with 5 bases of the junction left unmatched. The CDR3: CAWALAGVPGANVLTF. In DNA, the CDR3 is TGTGCCTGGGCACTAGCGGGAGTCCCTGGGGCCAACGTCCTGACTTTC.

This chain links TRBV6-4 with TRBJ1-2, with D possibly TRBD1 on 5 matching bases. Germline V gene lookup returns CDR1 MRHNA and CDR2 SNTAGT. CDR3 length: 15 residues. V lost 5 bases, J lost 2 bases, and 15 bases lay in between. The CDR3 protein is CASSLEVGGNYGYTF. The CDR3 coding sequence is TGTGCCAGCAGTCTCGAGGTCGGGGGAAACTATGGCTACACCTTC.

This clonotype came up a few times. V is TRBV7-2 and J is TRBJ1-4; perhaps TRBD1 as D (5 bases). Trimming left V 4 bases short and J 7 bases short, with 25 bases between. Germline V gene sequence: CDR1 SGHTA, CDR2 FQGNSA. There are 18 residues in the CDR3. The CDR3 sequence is CASSSTGTAGWVGEKLFF. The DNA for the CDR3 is TGTGCCAGCAGCTCGACCGGGACTGCTGGTTGGGTCGGTGAAAAACTGTTTTTT. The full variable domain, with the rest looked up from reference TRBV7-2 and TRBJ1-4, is GAGVSQSPSNKVTEKGKDVELRCDPISGHTALYWYRQSLGQGLEFLIYFQGNSAPDKSGLPSDRFSAERTGGSVSTLTIQRTQQEDSAVYLCASSSTGTAGWVGEKLFFGSGTQLSVL.